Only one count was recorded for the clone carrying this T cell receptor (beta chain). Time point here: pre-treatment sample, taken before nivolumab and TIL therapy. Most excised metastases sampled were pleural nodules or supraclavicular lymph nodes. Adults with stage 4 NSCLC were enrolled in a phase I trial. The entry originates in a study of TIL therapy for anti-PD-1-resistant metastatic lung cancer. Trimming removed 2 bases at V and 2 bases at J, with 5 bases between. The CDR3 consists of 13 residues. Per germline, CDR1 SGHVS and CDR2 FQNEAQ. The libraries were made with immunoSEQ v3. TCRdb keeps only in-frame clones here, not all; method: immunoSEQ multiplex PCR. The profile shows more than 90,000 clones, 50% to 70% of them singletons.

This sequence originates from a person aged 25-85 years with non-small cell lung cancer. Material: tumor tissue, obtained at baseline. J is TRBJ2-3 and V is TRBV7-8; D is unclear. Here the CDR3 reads CASSLKSTDTQYF. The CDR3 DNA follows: TGTGCCAGCAGCTTAAAGTCCACAGATACGCAGTATTTT.